This T cell receptor beta chain was captured by sequencing in a study of shared clonotypes between healthy human individuals (dated by TCRdb to about 2020). About the full investigation: The cohort included three men and a couple of women between 18 and 49 years of age. For each donor, CD4 naive and CD4 memory were each given three plates, CD8 naive was given two plates, and CD8 memory was given one plate. To estimate repertoire size and how much clonotypes are shared between individuals, the study performed deep sequencing of blood TCR repertoires from a few healthy adults. Different laboratories and diverse techniques were used to prepare libraries and sequence TCR repertoires, to increase sequencing depth and limit assay-specific biases. Each donor's leukapheresis produced roughly between about 0.9 and 9.5 billion PBMCs. The research as a whole found: Naive subsets generally had larger estimated clonotype richness than memory subsets did. The genetic and exposure-history diversity represented was limited by the small number of donors. When several donors were compared, the shared fraction of clonotypes was around 5.1% for naive CD4, about 4% for naive CD8, roughly 2.5% for memory CD4, and 0.35% to 0.5% for memory CD8. Sampling was limited to blood, and TCR repertoires in tissue likely differ from TCR repertoires in blood. Compared with non-shared clonotypes, clonotypes shared by all four sorted-subset donors had higher generation probabilities. Incomplete sequencing was indicated by rarefaction of sorted-subset datasets, despite the large sequencing depth. Pairwise subsampling led to the expectation that sequencing depth would affect the degree of clonotype sharing among donors.

Using the deep immunoSEQ assay, TCR CDR3 regions were amplified from genomic DNA by multiplex PCR. Extracted genomic DNA from each cell subset was distributed evenly across all wells of several immunoSEQ 96-well plates, and each plate was treated as a replicate. For sorted subsets, roughly 0.2 ug genomic DNA, equal to approximately 30,000 T cell genomes, was loaded into each replicate PCR. Purified libraries were quantified with a Qubit 3.0 fluorometer, sized on a Bioanalyzer 2100, and re-quantified with the KAPA Library Quantification kit. Every immunoSEQ 96-well plate was sequenced on a dedicated single-read 150-cycle Illumina NextSeq 550 flow cell. Under the source paper's analysis protocol: Because the immunoSEQ output included only junctional sequences and no quality scores, the filtering could not be the same as the filtering used for full-length reads. Sequences were annotated with PyIR, a Python wrapper for IgBLAST v1.9, using IMGT germline references to assign V/J genes and CDR3. Reads were filtered out if the reads had weak V/J assignments (E-value above 1e-6), no CDR3, stop codons, out-of-frame junctions, or ambiguous translated residues. V3J clonotypes were defined by identical inferred V gene, J gene, and CDR3 amino acid sequence. To compute the percentage overlap between repertoires, the number of shared unique clonotypes was divided by the size of the smaller repertoire. Repertoire richness was assessed with RTK rarefaction, the Chao1 estimator, and Recon v2.1 estimates of unobserved clonotypes. OLGA was used to compute generation probabilities for all TCRbeta clonotypes that the gDNA method yielded from four donors. TCRdb stores this immuneACCESS table with in-frame sequences only. Part of the clones is absent; in the studies checked, under half of the shortfall reflects unresolved V genes, and no reason is known for the rest. V, J and clone size were drawn from that table, and D and trimming were deduced from the DNA. The sample has about 680,000 clones on record, about 90% of them singletons. The biggest ten clones account for roughly 22% of the sample.

The cysteine opens and the phenylalanine closes a CDR3 of 17 amino acids. Of all the DNA, just the CDR3 is kept, 51 bases in frame from base 1. CDR1 SNHLY and CDR2 FYNNEI were looked up in the germline V gene. At the junction V is shortened by 3 bases and J by 0 bases, with 16 bases in between. In the case of this clone: Its cognate antigen has yet to be identified. No quality values exist for individual bases; no much larger clone is one base distant.

CD8 naive samples were CD45RO-negative cells positively selected for CCR7, giving a CD45RA+CCR7+ population that excluded TemRA cells. Donors were healthy HIV-negative adults with no recently reported acute infections or vaccinations. Every donor was a Caucasian adult residing in Nashville, Tennessee, USA. Blood was collected by leukapheresis, and PBMCs were isolated by Ficoll-Histopaque density gradient centrifugation and then cryopreserved in liquid nitrogen vapor phase. Purity and quantity of every magnetically sorted T cell population were checked by analytical flow cytometry. Each sorted fraction had its genomic DNA isolated and then quantified by UV absorbance on a Nanodrop 2000c.

The sequencing input was naive CD8+ T cells sorted from blood. The cell subset or site label, as the study defines it: CD45RA+CCR7+. This sequence uses TRBV2 and TRBJ2-3, with no D gene named confidently. This clonotype was obtained from a man aged 30 to 39 in good health. The CDR3 is CASSDPSGRASTDTQYF. In nucleotide form, the sequence is TGTGCCAGCAGTGACCCATCCGGTAGGGCCAGCACAGATACGCAGTATTTT.